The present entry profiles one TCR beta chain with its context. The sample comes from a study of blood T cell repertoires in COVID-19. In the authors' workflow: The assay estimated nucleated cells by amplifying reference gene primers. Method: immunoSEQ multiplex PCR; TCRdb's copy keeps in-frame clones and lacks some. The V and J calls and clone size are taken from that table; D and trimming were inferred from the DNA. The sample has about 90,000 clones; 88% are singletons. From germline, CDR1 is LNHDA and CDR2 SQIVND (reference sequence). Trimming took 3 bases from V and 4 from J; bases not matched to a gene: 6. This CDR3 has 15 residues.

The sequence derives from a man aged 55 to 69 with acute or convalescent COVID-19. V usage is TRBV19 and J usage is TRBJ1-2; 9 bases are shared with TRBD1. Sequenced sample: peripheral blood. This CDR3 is CASSIQGQGIYGYTF. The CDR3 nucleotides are TGTGCCAGTAGTATCCAGGGACAGGGTATCTATGGCTACACCTTC.